These 24 T cell receptor beta chains originate from one sample sequenced in a study of T cell changes during pregnancy in multiple sclerosis. Data came from immunoSEQ multiplex PCR; TCRdb stores just in-frame clones and leaves some out. Among about 52,000 clones listed, more than 80% were seen once. The sample consisted of CD4+ T cells from peripheral blood mononuclear cells, taken before pregnancy. Receptors were obtained from a female donor with multiple sclerosis, enrolled in a pregnancy study.

The chain uses TRBV27 and TRBJ1-2; the D gene is possibly TRBD1 (5 bases). This CDR3 spans 14 amino acids. V was cut by 1 base and J by 6 bases, with 12 bases left in between. From germline, CDR1 is MNHEY and CDR2 SMNVEV (reference sequence). DNA for the CDR3: TGTGCCAGCAGTTTATATCCGGGGGTGGATGGCTACACCTTC. Protein product: CASSLYPGVDGYTF.

The gene calls are TRBV5-1 and TRBJ2-3; TRBD2 agrees at 10 bases. J gave up 0 bases and V 5 bases, and 18 bases lay outside the gene matches. Germline CDR1 reads SGHRS; CDR2 reads YFSETQ. The CDR3 is made up of 20 amino acids. CDR3 protein: CASRHKEASGRGASTDTQYF. The CDR3 coding sequence is TGCGCCAGCAGACACAAGGAGGCTAGCGGGAGAGGAGCTAGCACAGATACGCAGTATTTT.

V gene TRBV4-1 combines with J gene TRBJ1-6; D not resolved. Germline V gene data show CDR1 as MGHRA and CDR2 as YSYEKL. This CDR3 region has 13 residues. The V gene lost 1 base and the J gene lost 7 bases, with 5 bases spanning the gap. The DNA of the CDR3 is TGCGCCAGCAGCCAAGTTGCGAATTCACCCCTCCACTTT. This sequence encodes CASSQVANSPLHF.

The chain has TRBV18 and TRBJ2-3; 10 positions match TRBD1. CDR1 and CDR2 (germline): KGHSH, LQKENI. The length of the CDR3 is 14 residues. V shed 3 bases and J 6 bases; nucleotides not matched to a gene: 3. In DNA form, the CDR3 reads TGTGCCAGCTCACCTGGGACAGGGGCGGATACGCAGTATTTT. Translation gives CASSPGTGADTQYF.

V and J are TRBV7-9 and TRBJ2-7, with D possibly TRBD2 on 5 matching bases. Germline V CDR1 and CDR2: SEHNR, FQNEAQ (reference sequence). The CDR3 extends over 14 amino acids. V was pared by 7 bases and J by 0 bases, with 13 bases between. As DNA, the CDR3 is TGTGCCAGCACCTTGGAGGCATCCTCCTACGAGCAGTACTTC. This translates into CASTLEASSYEQYF. Using reference TRBV7-9 and TRBJ2-7 for the parts outside the CDR3, the full variable domain is DTGVSQNPRHKITKRGQNVTFRCDPISEHNRLYWYRQTLGQGPEFLTYFQNEAQLEKSRLLSDRFSAERPKGSFSTLEIQRTEQGDSAMYLCASTLEASSYEQYFGPGTRLTVT.

J is TRBJ1-1 and V is TRBV7-8, with TRBD1 as a possible D gene (5 bases). CDR1 is SGHVS and CDR2 is FQNEAQ in the germline V gene. The CDR3 covers 13 residues. Trimming removed 5 bases from V and 6 bases from J, with 13 bases in between. The CDR3 nucleotides read TGTGCCAGCAGCCAGGGTAATCAAGCTGAAGCTTTCTTT. This encodes CASSQGNQAEAFF. Based on the CDR3 plus reference TRBV7-8 and TRBJ1-1, the full variable domain is GAGVSQSPRYKVAKRGQDVALRCDPISGHVSLFWYQQALGQGPEFLTYFQNEAQLDKSGLPSDRFFAERPEGSVSTLKIQRTQQEDSAVYLCASSQGNQAEAFFGQGTRLTVV.

This clone was seen more than once but under ten times. The chain recombines TRBV28 with TRBJ1-2; 9 bases match TRBD1. Germline V CDR1 and CDR2: MDHEN, SYDVKM. V lost 6 bases, J lost 6 bases, and 11 bases stayed unmatched. The CDR3 is 15 residues long. The CDR3 region has the DNA TGTGCCAGCAGCACTAACAGGGGGCGCTTGGATGGCTACACCTTC. This translates into CASSTNRGRLDGYTF.

The gene calls are TRBV9 and TRBJ2-3, with 8 bases that match TRBD1. Germline-derived CDR1 and CDR2 are SGDLS and YYNGEE. The CDR3 sequence is 19 residues long. Germline trimming cut 2 bases from V and 0 bases from J; bases unmatched to any gene: 14. The CDR3 sequence: CASSVQTPGTGTSTDTQYF. Written as DNA, the CDR3 is TGTGCCAGCAGCGTTCAGACTCCCGGGACAGGCACTAGCACAGATACGCAGTATTTT.

V gene TRBV7-2 combines with J gene TRBJ2-7; 9 nucleotides line up with TRBD2. Germline-derived CDR1 and CDR2 are SGHTA and FQGNSA. CDR3 length: 16 amino acids. With 5 bases clipped from V and 2 bases from J, the junction kept 10 bases outside the gene matches. The CDR3 bases are TGTGCCAGCAGCCCCCGTGGTGCGGGAGGGCCCTACGAGCAGTACTTC. It yields the protein CASSPRGAGGPYEQYF.

This chain uses TRBV2 with TRBJ1-5; no clear D. Germline CDR1 SNHLY, CDR2 FYNNEI. The CDR3 extends over 12 amino acids. V shed 8 bases and J shed 3 bases, with 8 bases lying between them. The chain's CDR3 is CASGTVNQPQHF. The CDR3 bases are TGTGCCAGCGGTACGGTCAATCAGCCCCAGCATTTT. Looking up the rest from reference TRBV2 and TRBJ1-5 gives the full variable domain: EPEVTQTPSHQVTQMGQEVILRCVPISNHLYFYWYRQILGQKVEFLVSFYNNEISEKSEIFDDQFSVERPDGSNFTLKIRSTKLEDSAMYFCASGTVNQPQHFGDGTRLSIL.

The rearrangement uses TRBV6-1 and TRBJ1-1; tentative D call: TRBD1 (5 bases). V shed 3 bases and J shed 3 bases, with 8 bases lying between them. Germline V gene data show CDR1 as MNHNS and CDR2 as SASEGT. The CDR3 length is 13 residues. In DNA form, the CDR3 reads TGTGCCAGCAGTGATGGCAGGGACACTGAAGCTTTCTTT. Translation gives CASSDGRDTEAFF.

This chain links TRBV5-4 with TRBJ2-3; 13 bases map to TRBD2. V gave up 4 bases and J gave up 0 bases; unmatched junction bases: 2. The CDR3 runs to 16 residues. From germline, CDR1 is SGHNT and CDR2 YYREEE (reference sequence). CDR3 amino acids: CASSKGLAGSTDTQYF. Written as DNA, the CDR3 is TGTGCCAGCAGCAAGGGACTAGCGGGAAGCACAGATACGCAGTATTTT.

The chain links TRBV4-1 to TRBJ2-3, with 11 bases aligning to TRBD2. Germline CDR1 MGHRA, CDR2 YSYEKL. Unmatched junction bases numbered 4, after V lost 0 bases and J lost 2 bases. This CDR3 contains 17 residues. In DNA, the CDR3 is TGCGCCAGCAGCCAAGACGGGACTAGCGGTACCACAGATACGCAGTATTTT. Encoded protein: CASSQDGTSGTTDTQYF.

The chain uses TRBV27 and TRBJ2-1; no reliable D call. The CDR3 is made up of 15 amino acids. Germline lookup yields CDR1 MNHEY and CDR2 SMNVEV (reference sequence). Trimming stripped 3 bases from V and 2 bases from J, with 11 bases between. The CDR3 DNA follows: TGTGCCAGCAGTTTGGAGCCCCGGACCTACAATGAGCAGTTCTTC. Amino acids: CASSLEPRTYNEQFF.

The chain couples TRBV2 to TRBJ2-1, with D tentatively TRBD1 (5 bases). Trimming shortened V by 5 bases and J by 4 bases, and 9 bases separated the two germline ends. The CDR3 sequence is 13 residues long. CDR1 SNHLY and CDR2 FYNNEI come from the germline V gene. CDR3 in DNA: TGTGCCAGCAGTTCCGACAGATACAATGAGCAGTTCTTC. It codes for CASSSDRYNEQFF.

This rearrangement joins TRBV18 to TRBJ1-1; no definite D call. With 3 bases removed from V and 0 bases from J, the gap between germline ends came to 11 bases. This CDR3 is 15 amino acids long. Per the germline V gene, CDR1 is KGHSH and CDR2 is LQKENI. CDR3 in DNA: TGTGCCAGCTCACCGGGAGGGCAGATGAACACTGAAGCTTTCTTT. Its protein product is CASSPGGQMNTEAFF.

This clone has just one count. The chain joins TRBV5-4 to TRBJ2-7; D is ambiguous. This CDR3 has 14 residues. Trimming removed 4 bases at V and 2 bases at J, with 13 bases between. Germline V gene data show CDR1 as SGHNT and CDR2 as YYREEE (reference sequence). The CDR3 DNA is TGTGCCAGCAGCCCGTCCCGACAAACCTACGAGCAGTACTTC. Translation: CASSPSRQTYEQYF.

This clone was counted once. The chain joins TRBV7-3 to TRBJ2-2; D gene unclear. The V gene lost 0 bases and the J gene lost 5 bases, with 10 bases spanning the gap. This CDR3 has 15 residues. From germline, CDR1 is SGHTA and CDR2 FQGTGA. CDR3 DNA: TGTGCCAGCAGCTTAACCCCGGGTTGGACCGGGGAGCTGTTTTTT. Translated, it gives CASSLTPGWTGELFF.

The chain has TRBV27 and TRBJ2-1, with D unresolved. In germline, CDR1 is MNHEY, CDR2 SMNVEV (reference sequence). V gave up 2 bases and J gave up 5 bases, with 13 bases separating them. The CDR3 contains 15 residues. CDR3 sequence reads: CASSLVFRVNNEQFF. The DNA of the CDR3 is TGTGCCAGCAGTTTAGTATTTCGCGTGAACAATGAGCAGTTCTTC.

This clone was seen just once. The chain joins TRBV19 to TRBJ1-2; possibly TRBD1 for D (6 bases). V was clipped by 4 bases and J by 0 bases, with 18 bases between them. The CDR3 length is 17 residues. Germline values: CDR1 LNHDA, CDR2 SQIVND (reference sequence). The CDR3, as DNA: TGTGCCAGTAGTACGTATCCGACAGGCATTACTAACTATGGCTACACCTTC. Protein: CASSTYPTGITNYGYTF.

This sequence joins TRBV27 and TRBJ2-1, with 10 positions matching TRBD2. V dropped 3 bases and J dropped 15; count of bases not matched to a gene: 5. This CDR3 region has 12 residues. CDR1 and CDR2 from the germline V gene are MNHEY and SMNVEV (reference sequence). For the CDR3, the DNA is TGTGCCAGCAGTTTTAGTAGCGGGAGGCGGTTCTTC. Translated: CASSFSSGRRFF.

V and J are TRBV30 and TRBJ2-3, with D tentatively TRBD2 (5 bases). Trimming pared 2 bases from V and 2 bases from J, leaving 17 bases between. Germline V CDR1 and CDR2: GTSNPN, SVGIG (reference sequence). There are 16 residues in the CDR3. Here the CDR3 reads CAWSPKRPGFTDTQYF. DNA of the CDR3: TGTGCCTGGAGTCCCAAACGACCGGGATTCACAGATACGCAGTATTTT.

The CDR3 nucleotides are TGCGCCAGCAGCCAAGAAGCGGGACCGGTGGAGACCCAGTACTTC. It specifies CASSQEAGPVETQYF. This sequence joins TRBV4-3 and TRBJ2-5; 7 bases match TRBD2. This CDR3 is built from 15 residues. Germline V gene lookup returns CDR1 LGHNA and CDR2 YSLEER. V shed 0 bases and J 5 bases; nucleotides not matched to a gene: 6.

This rearrangement joins TRBV5-1 to TRBJ1-1, with D unclear. CDR1 is SGHRS and CDR2 is YFSETQ in the germline V gene. This CDR3 is built from 15 residues. Trimming pared 0 bases from V and 1 base from J, leaving 10 bases between. This CDR3 is CASSLGPYPNTEAFF. The CDR3 DNA is TGCGCCAGCAGCTTGGGGCCGTATCCGAACACTGAAGCTTTCTTT.